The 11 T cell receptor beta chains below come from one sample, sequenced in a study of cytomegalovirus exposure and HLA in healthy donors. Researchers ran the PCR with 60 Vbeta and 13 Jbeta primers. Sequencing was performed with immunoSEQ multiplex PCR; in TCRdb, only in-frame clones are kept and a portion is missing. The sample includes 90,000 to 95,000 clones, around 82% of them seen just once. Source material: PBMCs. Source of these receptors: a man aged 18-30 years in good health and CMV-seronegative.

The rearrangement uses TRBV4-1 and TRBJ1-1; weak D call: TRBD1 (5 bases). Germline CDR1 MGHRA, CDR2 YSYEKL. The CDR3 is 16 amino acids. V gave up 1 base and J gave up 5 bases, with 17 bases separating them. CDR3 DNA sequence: TGCGCCAGCAGCCAAGGATCTCAGGGATGGTGGACTGAAGCTTTCTTT. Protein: CASSQGSQGWWTEAFF.

The CDR3 protein is CASSDSNIRGSPLHF. DNA of the CDR3: TGTGCCAGCAGTGACTCGAACATTCGTGGCTCACCCCTCCACTTT. V gene TRBV6-4 combines with J gene TRBJ1-6; no firm D call. From germline, CDR1 is MRHNA and CDR2 SNTAGT. V was trimmed by 0 bases and J by 10 bases, leaving 13 bases between them. The CDR3 length is 15 residues.

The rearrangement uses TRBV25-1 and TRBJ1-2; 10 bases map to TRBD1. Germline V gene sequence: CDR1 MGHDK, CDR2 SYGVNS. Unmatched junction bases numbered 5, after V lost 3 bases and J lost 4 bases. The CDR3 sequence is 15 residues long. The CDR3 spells CASSDPGQGTYGYTF. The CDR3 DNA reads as TGTGCCAGCAGTGATCCGGGACAGGGGACCTATGGCTACACCTTC.

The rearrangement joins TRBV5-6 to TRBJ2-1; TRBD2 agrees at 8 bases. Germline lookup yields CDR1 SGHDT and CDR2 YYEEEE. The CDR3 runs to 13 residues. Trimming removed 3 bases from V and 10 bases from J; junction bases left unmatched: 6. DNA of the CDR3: TGTGCCAGCAGCTGGGGTAGCGGGATGGAGCAGTTCTTC. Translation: CASSWGSGMEQFF.

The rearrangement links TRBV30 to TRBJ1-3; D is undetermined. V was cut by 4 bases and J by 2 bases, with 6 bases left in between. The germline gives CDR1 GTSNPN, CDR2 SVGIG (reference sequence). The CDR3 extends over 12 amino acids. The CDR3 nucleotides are TGTGCCTGGATTCCTCCTGGAAACACCATATATTTT. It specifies CAWIPPGNTIYF.

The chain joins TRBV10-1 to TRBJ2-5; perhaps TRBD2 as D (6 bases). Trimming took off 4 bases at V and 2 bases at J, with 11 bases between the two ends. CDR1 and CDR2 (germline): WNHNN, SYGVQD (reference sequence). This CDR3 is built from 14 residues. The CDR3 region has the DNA TGCGCCAGCAGTGGCGGGGCAGATCAAGAGACCCAGTACTTC. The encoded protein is CASSGGADQETQYF.

CDR3 loop: CATSRDREPYNEQFF. CDR3 sequence (DNA): TGTGCCACCAGCAGAGACCGGGAGCCATACAATGAGCAGTTCTTC. The chain couples TRBV15 to TRBJ2-1; tentative D call: TRBD2 (6 bases). CDR3 length equals 15 residues. V was pared by 0 bases and J by 4 bases, with 10 bases between. Germline values: CDR1 LNHNV, CDR2 YYDKDF (reference sequence).

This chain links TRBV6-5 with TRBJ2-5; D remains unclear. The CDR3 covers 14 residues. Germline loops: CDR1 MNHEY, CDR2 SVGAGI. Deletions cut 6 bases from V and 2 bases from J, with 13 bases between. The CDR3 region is CASRAGDRQETQYF. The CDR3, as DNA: TGTGCCAGCAGGGCCGGAGACCGACAAGAGACCCAGTACTTC.

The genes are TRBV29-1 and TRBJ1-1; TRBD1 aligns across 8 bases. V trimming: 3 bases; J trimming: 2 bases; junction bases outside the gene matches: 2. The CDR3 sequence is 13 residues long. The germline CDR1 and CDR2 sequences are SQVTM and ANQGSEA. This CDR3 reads CSVDRGRNTEAFF. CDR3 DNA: TGCAGCGTTGACAGGGGGCGAAACACTGAAGCTTTCTTT.

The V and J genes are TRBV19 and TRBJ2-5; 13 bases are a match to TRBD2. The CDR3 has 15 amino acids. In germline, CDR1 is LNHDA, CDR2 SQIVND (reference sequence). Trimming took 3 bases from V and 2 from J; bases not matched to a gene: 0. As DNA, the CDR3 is TGTGCCAGTAGTATGACTAGCGGGGGGCAAGAGACCCAGTACTTC. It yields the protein CASSMTSGGQETQYF.

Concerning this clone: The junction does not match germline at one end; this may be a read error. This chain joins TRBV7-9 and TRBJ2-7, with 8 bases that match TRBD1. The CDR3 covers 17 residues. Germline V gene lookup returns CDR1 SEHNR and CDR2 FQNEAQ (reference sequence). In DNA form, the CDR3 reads TGTTCCAGCAGCCCTAGGGCGACAGGGGACCTTTCCTACGAGCAGTACTTC. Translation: CSSSPRATGDLSYEQYF.